Below, 30 T cell receptor beta chains from the same sample are listed, as sequenced in a study of T-cell reconstitution after alpha-beta-depleted transplantation in children. TCRbeta library construction was performed incorporating unique molecular identifiers. Each CDR3 protein gets one entry after TCRdb re-called the PCR reads with MiXCR. Here the sample spans 350,000 to 400,000 distinct CDR3 sequences, less than 15% being singletons. The specimen was PBMCs, collected from the stem cell graft. All receptors come from a human donor who donated a stem cell graft to a child with Fanconi anemia.

The V gene is TRBV30, the J gene TRBJ2-1; the D call may be TRBD1 or TRBD2 (5 bases each). The CDR3 length is 13 residues. Trimming removed 4 bases from V and 9 bases from J, with 16 bases in between. CDR1 is GTSNPN and CDR2 is SVGIG in the germline V gene (reference sequence). The CDR3 coding sequence is TGTGCCTGGAACCTGTTGGGGGAGAGTGAGCAGTTCTTC. Its translation: CAWNLLGESEQFF.

This clonotype was detected only a few times. The chain uses TRBV5-1 and TRBJ2-1; D unresolved. CDR3 size: 13 residues. Trimming took 0 bases from V and 6 from J, leaving 7 bases between them. Looked up from germline, CDR1 is SGHRS and CDR2 is YFSETQ. The CDR3 DNA is TGCGCCAGCAGCTTGGCCGTGGCCAATGAGCAGTTCTTC. Amino acid sequence: CASSLAVANEQFF.

Here the CDR3 reads CASSLRKVGAANTEAFF. CDR3 sequence (DNA): TGTGCCAGCAGCTTGAGGAAGGTGGGGGCGGCGAACACTGAAGCTTTCTTT. V usage is TRBV5-6 and J usage is TRBJ1-1, with D possibly TRBD1 on 6 matching bases. V shed 1 base and J shed 1 base, with 17 bases lying between them. Germline lookup yields CDR1 SGHDT and CDR2 YYEEEE. This CDR3 region has 17 residues.

This clonotype was recorded many times. The chain employs TRBV5-4 and TRBJ1-6, with D uncertain. The V end lost 3 bases, the J end lost 7 bases, and 5 bases lay between the germline ends. Germline V gene lookup returns CDR1 SGHNT and CDR2 YYREEE (reference sequence). The length of the CDR3 is 12 residues. The CDR3 spells CASSSQNSPLHF. CDR3 nucleotide sequence: TGTGCCAGCAGCTCTCAGAATTCACCCCTCCACTTT.

The chain carries TRBV2 and TRBJ1-1; D not certain. Germline values: CDR1 SNHLY, CDR2 FYNNEI. This CDR3 region has 10 residues. Trimming left V 7 bases short and J 4 bases short, with 4 bases between. For the CDR3, the DNA is TGTGCCAGCACGGGCACTGAAGCTTTCTTT. Protein product: CASTGTEAFF.

A few counts support this clonotype. V usage is TRBV30 and J usage is TRBJ2-2; D is undetermined. There are 14 residues in the CDR3. With 0 bases removed from V and 2 bases from J, the gap between germline ends came to 7 bases. Germline V gene data show CDR1 as GTSNPN and CDR2 as SVGIG (reference sequence). Written as DNA, the CDR3 is TGTGCCTGGAGTGTCACTTATAACACCGGGGAGCTGTTTTTT. It yields the protein CAWSVTYNTGELFF.

This clonotype appeared a few times. This chain uses TRBV20-1 with TRBJ2-5; no clear D. There are 13 residues in the CDR3. Trimming removed 7 bases at V and 0 bases at J, with 12 bases between. Germline V gives CDR1 DFQATT, CDR2 SNEGSKA (reference sequence). The CDR3 nucleotides read TGCAGTGGCCTGGGCCCAGACCAAGAGACCCAGTACTTC. It encodes CSGLGPDQETQYF.

This clonotype was recorded a few times. The chain is built from TRBV18 and TRBJ2-2, with TRBD1 matching over 11 bases. Trimming cost V 5 bases and J 0 bases; bases outside gene matches: 8. CDR1 is KGHSH and CDR2 is LQKENI in the germline V gene. This CDR3 is built from 18 residues. As DNA, the CDR3 is TGTGCCAGCTCAAAGAACCCGGGACAGGGGGCGAACACCGGGGAGCTGTTTTTT. Translating gives CASSKNPGQGANTGELFF.

The chain couples TRBV9 to TRBJ2-1; TRBD2 aligns across 7 bases. CDR3 length: 16 residues. CDR1 is SGDLS and CDR2 is YYNGEE in the germline V gene. With V trimmed by 0 bases and J by 7 bases, 10 bases remained unmatched. In DNA, the CDR3 is TGTGCCAGCAGCGTAGAAGCGGGGAGACCCCAAAATGAGCAGTTCTTC. Residues: CASSVEAGRPQNEQFF.

This clonotype was seen more than once but under ten times. This chain links TRBV12-3 or TRBV12-4 with TRBJ1-2, with 8 bases that match TRBD1. The CDR3 has 13 residues. J lost 8 bases, V lost 1 base, and 3 bases had no gene match. This CDR3 is CASSLVGTGGYTF. The DNA for the CDR3 is TGTGCCAGCAGTTTAGTTGGGACAGGAGGCTACACCTTC.

There are many counts of this clonotype. This chain joins TRBV6-2 or TRBV6-3 and TRBJ1-2, with 7 bases aligning to TRBD1. The trim removed 4 bases at V and 14 bases at J, leaving 10 bases unmatched. This CDR3 has 12 amino acids. Germline-derived CDR1 and CDR2 are MNHEY and SVGEGT. The CDR3: CASSSLWTGSTF. As DNA, the CDR3 is TGTGCCAGCAGTTCCCTTTGGACAGGCAGTACCTTC.

The chain couples TRBV2 to TRBJ1-5; D gene unclear. The V gene's germline CDR1 is SNHLY and CDR2 FYNNEI. The V end was cut by 6 bases, the J end by 7 bases, with 13 bases between. The CDR3 runs 13 residues. CDR3 sequence: CASRVGYDQPQHF. CDR3 in DNA: TGTGCCAGCAGGGTGGGTTACGACCAGCCCCAGCATTTT.

The V gene is TRBV6-1, the J gene TRBJ1-1; no clear D. Trimming stripped 3 bases from V and 4 bases from J, with 9 bases between. The CDR3 contains 13 residues. CDR1 is MNHNS, CDR2 SASEGT, per germline. The chain's CDR3 is CASSEYSLTEAFF. The CDR3, as DNA: TGTGCCAGCAGTGAGTACAGCCTCACTGAAGCTTTCTTT.

The chain uses TRBV29-1 and TRBJ1-2; TRBD1 aligns across 8 bases. In germline, CDR1 is SQVTM, CDR2 ANQGSEA. This CDR3 comprises 13 residues. V was pared by 2 bases and J by 6 bases, with 5 bases of the junction left unmatched. The CDR3 DNA follows: TGCAGCGTTGAACCCCAGGGGGCAAATGGCTACACCTTC. This gives the protein CSVEPQGANGYTF.

There are many counts of this clonotype. V is TRBV9 and J is TRBJ2-1, with D possibly matching TRBD1 (5 bases). The germline gives CDR1 SGDLS, CDR2 YYNGEE. With 4 bases removed from V and 4 bases from J, the gap between germline ends came to 15 bases. This CDR3 has 15 amino acids. Here the CDR3 reads CASSSEGAKYNEQFF. The CDR3, as DNA: TGTGCCAGCAGCTCAGAAGGGGCGAAATACAATGAGCAGTTCTTC.

This chain joins TRBV9 and TRBJ1-5, with TRBD1 as a possible D gene (5 bases). Germline CDR1 and CDR2: SGDLS and YYNGEE. The CDR3 length is 13 residues. The V end was cut by 5 bases, the J end by 3 bases, with 9 bases between. In DNA form, the CDR3 reads TGTGCCAGCAGTGTGACAGACAATCAGCCCCAGCATTTT. The encoded protein is CASSVTDNQPQHF.

This clonotype was observed a handful of times. This chain connects TRBV12-3 or TRBV12-4 to TRBJ2-1; D gene unclear. This CDR3 spans 14 amino acids. V was clipped by 4 bases and J by 2 bases, with 9 bases between them. CDR3 loop: CASSSLLAYNEQFF. CDR3 DNA sequence: TGTGCCAGCAGTTCTCTCCTAGCCTACAATGAGCAGTTCTTC.

This clonotype was counted at least ten times. This rearrangement joins TRBV7-9 to TRBJ1-6, with a tentative D call TRBD1 (5 bases). The CDR3 length is 14 residues. The germline V and J ends were trimmed by 5 bases and 6 bases, with 11 bases remaining between them. Germline V gene data show CDR1 as SEHNR and CDR2 as FQNEAQ (reference sequence). The CDR3 loop reads CASSLDIGNSPLHF. The CDR3 bases are TGTGCCAGCAGCCTGGACATAGGTAATTCACCCCTCCACTTT.

Only a few counts were recorded for this clonotype. The V call is TRBV28, the J call TRBJ2-7, with D unresolved. The CDR3 extends over 14 amino acids. CDR1 MDHEN and CDR2 SYDVKM come from the germline V gene. The V end lost 2 bases, the J end lost 6 bases, and 14 bases lay between the germline ends. CDR3 in DNA: TGTGCCAGCAGTTTAGGTTGGGGAAGTGGCGAGCAGTACGTC. Translating gives CASSLGWGSGEQYV.

In DNA form, the CDR3 reads TGTGCCAGCACCTTGGGGGGGCCCGGGGAGCTGTTTTTT. Translation: CASTLGGPGELFF. The chain combines TRBV12-3 or TRBV12-4 with TRBJ2-2; weak D call: TRBD2 (7 bases). The CDR3 contains 13 residues. V was pared by 7 bases and J by 6 bases, with 12 bases between.

In this sample, this clonotype turned up many times. The V call is TRBV10-3, the J call TRBJ1-3, with D tentatively TRBD1 (5 bases). The V gene lost 4 bases and the J gene lost 4 bases, with 14 bases spanning the gap. The CDR3 is 15 residues long. Germline CDR1 ENHRY, CDR2 SYGVKD. CDR3 sequence (DNA): TGTGCCATCAGTGTCCAGGGTGATGTAGGAAACACCATATATTTT. It translates to CAISVQGDVGNTIYF.

This clonotype showed up just a few times. The chain recombines TRBV4-3 with TRBJ1-6; no clear D gene. CDR1 is LGHNA, CDR2 YSLEER, per germline. The CDR3 totals 14 residues. V gave up 0 bases and J gave up 8 bases, with 8 bases separating them. The DNA of the CDR3 is TGCGCCAGCAGCCAAGATTTGGTGGATTCACCCCTCCACTTT. This gives the protein CASSQDLVDSPLHF.

This clonotype showed up just a few times. The chain couples TRBV29-1 to TRBJ1-1; TRBD1 might be the D (5 bases). The CDR3 loop spans 13 amino acids. Germline values: CDR1 SQVTM, CDR2 ANQGSEA. V was trimmed by 3 bases and J by 6 bases, leaving 14 bases between them. Here the CDR3 DNA reads TGCAGCGTTGAGCTGCCGGGGGTCCCTGAAGCTTTCTTT. As protein: CSVELPGVPEAFF.

There are a few counts of this clonotype. The chain joins TRBV6-2 or TRBV6-3 to TRBJ2-7; D not certain. The CDR3 totals 13 residues. CDR1 is MNHEY and CDR2 is SVGEGT in the germline V gene. V lost 5 bases and J 6 bases, leaving 14 bases between the germline ends. The CDR3 reads CASSDGSPPEQYF. The CDR3 DNA reads as TGTGCCAGCAGTGACGGATCCCCCCCCGAGCAGTACTTC.

In this sample, this clonotype turned up a few times. The chain has TRBV20-1 and TRBJ1-5; no firm D call. V lost 3 bases to trimming and J lost 1 base, with 10 bases between them. The germline V gene encodes CDR1 DFQATT and CDR2 SNEGSKA (reference sequence). This CDR3 has 14 residues. In DNA form, the CDR3 reads TGCAGTGCTAGCGAACGAAGGAGCAATCAGCCCCAGCATTTT. It encodes CSASERRSNQPQHF.

The V call is TRBV18, the J call TRBJ2-1, with D possibly being TRBD1 (5 bases). The CDR3 is 14 amino acids. CDR1 is KGHSH and CDR2 is LQKENI in the germline V gene. Trimming stripped 5 bases from V and 4 bases from J, with 12 bases between. CDR3 coding DNA: TGTGCCAGCTCATCAATTAGGGGATACAATGAGCAGTTCTTC. Amino acids: CASSSIRGYNEQFF.

The chain links TRBV12-3 or TRBV12-4 to TRBJ2-3; D gene ambiguous. The CDR3 length is 14 residues. Trimming pared 7 bases from V and 6 bases from J, leaving 17 bases between. CDR3 DNA sequence: TGTGCCAGCAACCCCTCCGGGCGCCACGATACGCAGTATTTT. Protein: CASNPSGRHDTQYF.

This chain joins TRBV15 and TRBJ1-6; D is undetermined. Germline-derived CDR1 and CDR2 are LNHNV and YYDKDF (reference sequence). The V gene lost 6 bases and the J gene lost 4 bases, with 7 bases spanning the gap. This CDR3 region has 13 residues. The CDR3 DNA reads as TGTGCCACCAGTGAGCGTTATAATTCACCCCTCCACTTT. This sequence encodes CATSERYNSPLHF.

This clonotype was counted between two and nine times. The CDR3 loop is CASKQRENTQYF. For the CDR3, the DNA is TGTGCCAGCAAGCAACGGGAAAATACGCAGTATTTT. This chain links TRBV2 with TRBJ2-3; a possible D gene is TRBD2 (5 bases). V lost 7 bases and J 7 bases, leaving 12 bases between the germline ends. The CDR3 sequence is 12 residues long. Germline values: CDR1 SNHLY, CDR2 FYNNEI.

The rearrangement uses TRBV20-1 and TRBJ2-3, with D perhaps TRBD1 (6 bases). V lost 5 bases and J lost 6, with 9 bases in between. The CDR3 runs to 11 residues. Per germline, CDR1 DFQATT and CDR2 SNEGSKA (reference sequence). Here the CDR3 DNA reads TGCAGTGCTCGTAGGGGGGATACGCAGTATTTT. Amino acids: CSARRGDTQYF.